Listed below are T cell receptor beta chains from one sample, sequenced in a study of tumor-infiltrating lymphocytes in oesophageal squamous cell carcinoma. TCRdb redid the calling of the PCR reads with MiXCR, one entry per CDR3 protein. The sample has about 20,000 distinct CDR3 sequences; 35% to 45% are singletons. Sequenced material: normal esophageal tissue next to the tumor. Every receptor here comes from a male donor with esophageal squamous cell carcinoma. Both conserved end residues are part of each CDR3. D genes are given only for firm matches. Some rows have no size entry. The others give once, few or many, or a class for an expanded clone.

>NA|TRBV7-2|TRBJ2-5|NA
TGTGCCAGCAGCTTAACGCGGCAAGAGACCCAGTACTTC
CASSLTRQETQYF
>NA|TRBV7-8|TRBJ1-2|NA
TGTGCCAGCAGCTTAGGTCCCGGTAACTATGGCTACACCTTC
CASSLGPGNYGYTF
>medium-sized|TRBV7-8|TRBJ1-1|TRBD1
TGTGCCAGCAGCTTATTAAGGCAGGGGGCGAACACTGAAGCTTTCTTT
CASSLLRQGANTEAFF
>many|TRBV10-3|TRBJ2-1|NA
TGTGCCATCAACCGCCTGGGGGGCGCAGAACATGAGCAGTTCTTC
CAINRLGGAEHEQFF
>NA|TRBV6-1|TRBJ1-5|TRBD1
TGTGCCAGCAGTGAGGACAGGGGAAATCAGCCCCAGCATTTT
CASSEDRGNQPQHF
>many|TRBV28|TRBJ2-3|TRBD1
TGTGCCAGCAGTTTAGGGGGACAGGGCTTAGGTACGCAGTATTTT
CASSLGGQGLGTQYF
>medium-sized|TRBV7-8|TRBJ2-2|NA
TGTGCCAGCAGCAAAGACACTAACACCGGGGAGCTGTTTTTT
CASSKDTNTGELFF
>medium-sized|TRBV11-2|TRBJ2-1|NA
TGTGCCAGCAGCTCCTCTCGCAATGAGCAGTTCTTC
CASSSSRNEQFF
>many|TRBV28|TRBJ1-6|NA
TGTGCCAGCAGTTTTGTAGCTTTCTCCTATAATTCACCCCTCCACTTT
CASSFVAFSYNSPLHF
>many|TRBV29-1|TRBJ2-1|TRBD1
TGCAGCGCCAGGACAGGGGGGAATGAGCAGTTCTTC
CSARTGGNEQFF
>NA|TRBV27|TRBJ2-7|NA
TGTGCCAGCACCTCACCTGTCAGGGGAATAGGAGAGCAGTACTTC
CASTSPVRGIGEQYF
>NA|TRBV24-1|TRBJ2-3|TRBD2
TGTGCCACCAGTGATTTGGGGACTAGCGCCTATACGCAGTATTTT
CATSDLGTSAYTQYF
>medium-sized|TRBV7-9|TRBJ2-1|TRBD2
TGTGCCAGCAGCTCAGGACTAGCCGGGGCTTGGGGGAATGAGCAGTTCTTC
CASSSGLAGAWGNEQFF
>few|TRBV20-1|TRBJ2-1|NA
TGCAGTGCGACCCAGAGGTACAATGAGCAGTTCTTC
CSATQRYNEQFF
>medium-sized|TRBV7-7|TRBJ2-5|TRBD1
TGTGCTAGCAGCACACAGGGGGCGGGTGAGACCCAGTACTTC
CASSTQGAGETQYF
>NA|TRBV6-8|TRBJ1-1|NA
TGTGCCAGCATCCCGGGGGAGAGTGAGACCCAGTCCTTC
CASIPGESETQSF
>NA|TRBV30|TRBJ1-1|NA
TGTGCCTGGAGGGTCGGTATGAACACTGAAGCTTTCTTT
CAWRVGMNTEAFF
>many|TRBV18|TRBJ2-5|TRBD2
TGTGCCAGCTCACCCGGGAGGACTAGCGCTCAAGAGACCCAGTACTTC
CASSPGRTSAQETQYF
>few|TRBV27|TRBJ2-3|NA
TGTGCCAGCAGTCTCACGCCCGGGACTAGCACAGATACGCAGTATTTT
CASSLTPGTSTDTQYF
>NA|TRBV6-1|TRBJ2-3|NA
TGTGCCAGCAGTCCCCGAGGAGGTGACCCCACAGATACGCAGTATTTT
CASSPRGGDPTDTQYF
>NA|TRBV6-1|TRBJ2-3|NA
TGTGCCAGCATTCAAAGGGGGGGAGTCGGTCTTGCGGATACGCAGTATTTT
CASIQRGGVGLADTQYF
>NA|TRBV7-8|TRBJ2-1|NA
TGTGCCAGCAGCTCCCGAAAAAAGATAAATGGTTCCTACAATGAGCAGTTCTTC
CASSSRKKINGSYNEQFF
>NA|TRBV7-2|TRBJ2-7|TRBD1
TGTGCCAGCAGCCCCTCAGCAGGGGGCGCAGCCCACTACGAGCAGTACTTC
CASSPSAGGAAHYEQYF
>few|TRBV2|TRBJ1-2|TRBD1
TGTGCCAGCAGGAAGGACAGGGGGGCCCTTAGAAATGGCTACACCTTC
CASRKDRGALRNGYTF
>many|TRBV12-3/TRBV12-4|TRBJ2-7|NA
TGTGCCAGCAGTTTAGCGGGGACCCCGTACAATGAGCAGTACTTC
CASSLAGTPYNEQYF
>many|TRBV6-1|TRBJ2-7|TRBD1
TGTGCCAGCAGTTCTGGGACAGAACCCGCCTACGAGCAGTACTTC
CASSSGTEPAYEQYF
>NA|TRBV7-7|TRBJ2-5|NA
TGTGCTAGCAGCACTACGTTTGAGGATGGAGAGACCCAGTACTTC
CASSTTFEDGETQYF
>few|TRBV12-3/TRBV12-4|TRBJ1-4|TRBD1
TGTGCCAGCAGTTTAGCCCCGGGACAGGTGCATGAAAAACTGTTTTTT
CASSLAPGQVHEKLFF
>NA|TRBV6-1|TRBJ2-1|NA
TGTGCCAGCAGTGACCTGGACGGTGACAATGAGCAGTTCTTC
CASSDLDGDNEQFF
>NA|TRBV28|TRBJ2-4|NA
TGTGCCAGCAGTTTACGCAAGAAAAACGTTCAGTACTTC
CASSLRKKNVQYF
>NA|TRBV10-2|TRBJ1-1|NA
TGCGCCAGCAGTGGGAGGGGGAAGATTTCTGAAGCTTTCTTT
CASSGRGKISEAFF
>NA|TRBV27|TRBJ2-1|TRBD2
TGTGCCAGCGCGGGGGGAGCAAACAATGAGCAGTTCTTC
CASAGGANNEQFF
>few|TRBV12-3/TRBV12-4|TRBJ2-7|NA
TGTGCCAGCAGTGATGAGACTTCCTACGAGCAGTACTTC
CASSDETSYEQYF
>few|TRBV7-3|TRBJ2-1|NA
TGTGCCAGCAGCTTAGACGCGAGTTACAATGAGCAGTTCTTC
CASSLDASYNEQFF
>many|TRBV11-3|TRBJ2-1|NA
TGTGCCAGCAGCCGACTAGGGAGCTCCTACAATGAGCAGTTCTTC
CASSRLGSSYNEQFF
>NA|TRBV30|TRBJ2-7|NA
TGTGCCTGGAGTGGTTACTACGAGCAGTACTTC
CAWSGYYEQYF
>NA|TRBV6-8|TRBJ2-1|NA
TGTGCCAGCAGGGTACAGGGATCGACTTACAATGGGCAGTTCTTC
CASRVQGSTYNGQFF
>NA|TRBV7-2|TRBJ2-7|NA
TGTGCCAGCAGCGCCCGGACTGGCACTGAAGCTTTCTTC
CASSARTGTEAFF